The clone carrying this T cell receptor beta chain is a singleton in its sample. Antigen specificity is unknown. This entry belongs to a study of shared clonotypes between healthy human individuals. Overall study: Plates per donor: three CD4 naive, three CD4 memory, two CD8 naive, one CD8 memory. General study points: Naive subsets generally had larger estimated richness than memory subsets. Compared with clonotypes that all four donors shared, non-shared clonotypes had lower generation probabilities. Researchers sampled blood only, noting tissue repertoires likely differ.

The repertoire was sequenced with immunoSEQ multiplex PCR; TCRdb's copy has only in-frame clones and lacks some. There are roughly 2.2 million clones in the sample; over 90% occur only once, and 0.39% lies in the top ten. CDR1 is SGHNT, CDR2 YYREEE, per germline (reference sequence). This CDR3 is built from 15 residues. Losses at the gene ends were 4 bases for V and 3 bases for J; bases not matched to a gene: 5. The TCR sequence derives from a man aged 18 to 35 in good health. Some clones in this sample may be carry-over from other donors' samples. The material sequenced was naive CD4+ T cells from PBMCs. Subset noted: CD45RA+ positively selected. The gene calls are TRBV5-4 and TRBJ2-3; TRBD2 matches at 10 bases. This CDR3 reads CASSPGTSATDTQYF. The CDR3 nucleotides read TGTGCCAGCAGCCCCGGGACTAGCGCGACAGATACGCAGTATTTT.